This TCR beta chain was recorded in a study of radiotherapy plus CTLA-4 blockade in lung cancer. Study in general: Objective responses were observed in about a sixth of patients, and disease control was achieved by 31%. Study-level points and caveats: Reported findings show early blood T cell clone dynamics, with interferon-beta, best predicted response. In blood, TCR clones derived from the tumor expanded after radiotherapy plus ipilimumab.

This CDR3 region has 16 residues. J lost 3 bases, V lost 6 bases, and 11 bases had no gene match. Germline V lookup: CDR1 LNHDA, CDR2 SQIVND (reference sequence). The protocol was immunoSEQ multiplex PCR, while the TCRdb copy is restricted to in-frame clones and leaves out a portion. The data show 85,000 to 90,000 clones, with around 90% seen just once and 16% held by the top ten. Of note for this clone: Its matching antigen is unknown.

The chain carries TRBV19 and TRBJ2-1, with 7 bases identical to TRBD1. Sequencing used peripheral blood, obtained from a patient treated with radiotherapy plus ipilimumab. The receptor's source is a human donor with non-small cell lung cancer that progressed on radiotherapy plus ipilimumab. The CDR3 DNA sequence: TGTGCCAGTAGCCTCTTAGGGGGCGGGCGCTACAATGAGCAGTTCTTC. Its protein is CASSLLGGGRYNEQFF.